This TCR beta chain was captured by sequencing in a study of cytomegalovirus exposure and HLA in healthy donors. Broader study findings: The study flagged some 170 TCR beta chains as cytomegalovirus-associated. Reports showed the classifier diagnosing cytomegalovirus status with high specificity and sensitivity. A few chains tied to CMV proved CMV antigen-specific in vitro.

Sequencing used immunoSEQ multiplex PCR; TCRdb keeps in-frame clones, though not all of them. The sample lists about 120,000 clones; approximately 89% were seen once. Trimming pared 1 base from V and 8 bases from J, leaving 16 bases between. Germline values: CDR1 SGHNT, CDR2 YYREEE (reference sequence). This CDR3 comprises 15 residues. Regarding this clone: Its antigen is still unknown.

The study drew the donors from its roughly 130-subject validation cohort, separate from the approximately 670-subject first cohort. The clonotype was recovered from a woman aged 18-30 years in good health and CMV-seronegative. The V call is TRBV5-4, the J call TRBJ2-1; D may be TRBD2 (7 bases). Sequenced input: PBMCs. The CDR3 reads CASSLRGGRTHEQFF. The CDR3, as DNA: TGTGCCAGCAGCTTGAGGGGGGGCAGGACCCATGAGCAGTTCTTC.